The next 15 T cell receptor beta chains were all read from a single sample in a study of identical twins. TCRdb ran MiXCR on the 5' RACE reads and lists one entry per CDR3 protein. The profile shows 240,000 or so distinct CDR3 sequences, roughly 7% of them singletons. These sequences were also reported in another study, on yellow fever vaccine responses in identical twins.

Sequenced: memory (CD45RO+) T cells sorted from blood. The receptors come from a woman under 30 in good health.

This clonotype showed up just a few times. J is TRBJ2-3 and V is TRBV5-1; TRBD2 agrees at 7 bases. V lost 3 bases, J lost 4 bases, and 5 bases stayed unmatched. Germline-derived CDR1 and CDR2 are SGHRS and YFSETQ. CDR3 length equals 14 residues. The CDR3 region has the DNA TGCGCCAGCAGCTCAGGCCGGGGGGCAGATACGCAGTATTTT. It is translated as CASSSGRGADTQYF.

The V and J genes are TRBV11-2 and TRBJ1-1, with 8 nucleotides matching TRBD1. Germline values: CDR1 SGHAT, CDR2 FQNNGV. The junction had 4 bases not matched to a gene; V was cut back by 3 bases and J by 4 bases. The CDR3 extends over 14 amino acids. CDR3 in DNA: TGTGCCAGCAGCTTTCAGGGGGCTGCCACTGAAGCTTTCTTT. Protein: CASSFQGAATEAFF.

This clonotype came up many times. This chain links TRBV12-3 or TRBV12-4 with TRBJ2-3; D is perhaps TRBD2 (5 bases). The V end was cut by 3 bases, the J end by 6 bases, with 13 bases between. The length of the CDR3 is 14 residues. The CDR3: CASSFAGPGDTQYF. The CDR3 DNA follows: TGTGCCAGCAGTTTCGCGGGTCCGGGGGATACGCAGTATTTT.

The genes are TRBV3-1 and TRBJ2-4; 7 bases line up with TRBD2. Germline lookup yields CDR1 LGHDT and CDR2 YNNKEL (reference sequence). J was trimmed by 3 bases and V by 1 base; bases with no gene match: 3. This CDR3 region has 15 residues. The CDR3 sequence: CASSQVGGGKNIQYF. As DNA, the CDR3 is TGTGCCAGCAGCCAAGTGGGGGGGGGCAAAAACATTCAGTACTTC.

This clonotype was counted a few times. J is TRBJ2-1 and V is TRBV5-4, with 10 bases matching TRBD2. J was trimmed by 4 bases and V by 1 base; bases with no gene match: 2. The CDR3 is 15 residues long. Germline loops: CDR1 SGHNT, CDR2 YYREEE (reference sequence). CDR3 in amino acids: CASSLSSGRYNEQFF. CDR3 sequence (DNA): TGTGCCAGCAGCTTGTCTAGCGGGAGATACAATGAGCAGTTCTTC.

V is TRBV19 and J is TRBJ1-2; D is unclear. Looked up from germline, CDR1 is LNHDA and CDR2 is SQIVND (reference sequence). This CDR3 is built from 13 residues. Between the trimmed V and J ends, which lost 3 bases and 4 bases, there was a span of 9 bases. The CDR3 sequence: CASSISRVYGYTF. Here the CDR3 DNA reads TGTGCCAGTAGTATTTCCCGGGTCTATGGCTACACCTTC.

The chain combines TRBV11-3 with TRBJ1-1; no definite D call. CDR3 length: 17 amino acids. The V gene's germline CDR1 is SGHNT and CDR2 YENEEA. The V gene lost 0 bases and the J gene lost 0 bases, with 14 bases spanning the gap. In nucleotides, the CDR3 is TGTGCCAGCAGCTTAGATCCTCGAGGCAGAGTGAACACTGAAGCTTTCTTT. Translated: CASSLDPRGRVNTEAFF.

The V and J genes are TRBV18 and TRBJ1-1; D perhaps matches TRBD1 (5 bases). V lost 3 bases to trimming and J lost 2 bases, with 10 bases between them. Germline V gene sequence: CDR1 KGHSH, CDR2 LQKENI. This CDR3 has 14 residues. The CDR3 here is CASSPGGINTEAFF. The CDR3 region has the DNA TGTGCCAGCTCACCGGGGGGGATTAACACTGAAGCTTTCTTT.

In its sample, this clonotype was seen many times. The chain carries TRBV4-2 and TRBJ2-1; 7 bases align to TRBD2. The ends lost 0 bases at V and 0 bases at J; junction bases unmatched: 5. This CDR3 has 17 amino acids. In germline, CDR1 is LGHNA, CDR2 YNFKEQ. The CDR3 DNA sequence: TGTGCCAGCAGCCAAGAGTGGGGGGGGGGCTCCTACAATGAGCAGTTCTTC. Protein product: CASSQEWGGGSYNEQFF.

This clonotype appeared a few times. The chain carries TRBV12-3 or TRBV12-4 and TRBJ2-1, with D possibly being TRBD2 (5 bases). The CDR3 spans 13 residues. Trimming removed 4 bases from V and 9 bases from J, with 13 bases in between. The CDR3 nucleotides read TGTGCCAGCAGTTCTTATAGCGAGAGTGAGCAGTTCTTC. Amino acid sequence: CASSSYSESEQFF.

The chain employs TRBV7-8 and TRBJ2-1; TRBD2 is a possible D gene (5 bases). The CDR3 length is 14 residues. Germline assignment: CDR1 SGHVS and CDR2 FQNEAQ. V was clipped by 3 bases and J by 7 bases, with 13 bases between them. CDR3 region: CASSFLIGLNEQFF. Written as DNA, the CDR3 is TGTGCCAGCAGCTTTCTGATCGGACTGAATGAGCAGTTCTTC.

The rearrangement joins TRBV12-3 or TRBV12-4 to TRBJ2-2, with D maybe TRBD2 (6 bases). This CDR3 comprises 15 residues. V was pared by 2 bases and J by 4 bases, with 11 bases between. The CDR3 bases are TGTGCCAGCAGTTTATGGGACTCCTCCACCGGGGAGCTGTTTTTT. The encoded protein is CASSLWDSSTGELFF.

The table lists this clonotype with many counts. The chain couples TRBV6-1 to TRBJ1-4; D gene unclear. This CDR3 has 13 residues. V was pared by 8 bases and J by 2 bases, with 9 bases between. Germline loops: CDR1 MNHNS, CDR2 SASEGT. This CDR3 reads CASSVGTNEKLFF. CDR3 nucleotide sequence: TGTGCCAGCTCTGTCGGGACTAATGAAAAACTGTTTTTT.

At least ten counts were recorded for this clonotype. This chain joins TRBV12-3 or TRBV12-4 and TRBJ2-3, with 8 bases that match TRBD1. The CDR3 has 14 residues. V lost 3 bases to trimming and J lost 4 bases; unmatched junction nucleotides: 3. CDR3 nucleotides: TGTGCCAGCAGTTTGACAGGGGCCCCAGATACGCAGTATTTT. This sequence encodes CASSLTGAPDTQYF.

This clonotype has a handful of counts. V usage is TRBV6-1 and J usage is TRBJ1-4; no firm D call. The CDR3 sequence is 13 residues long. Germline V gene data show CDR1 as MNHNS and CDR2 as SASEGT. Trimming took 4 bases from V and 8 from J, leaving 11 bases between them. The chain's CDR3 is CASSGDQFEKLFF. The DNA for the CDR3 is TGTGCCAGCAGTGGAGACCAGTTCGAAAAACTGTTTTTT.